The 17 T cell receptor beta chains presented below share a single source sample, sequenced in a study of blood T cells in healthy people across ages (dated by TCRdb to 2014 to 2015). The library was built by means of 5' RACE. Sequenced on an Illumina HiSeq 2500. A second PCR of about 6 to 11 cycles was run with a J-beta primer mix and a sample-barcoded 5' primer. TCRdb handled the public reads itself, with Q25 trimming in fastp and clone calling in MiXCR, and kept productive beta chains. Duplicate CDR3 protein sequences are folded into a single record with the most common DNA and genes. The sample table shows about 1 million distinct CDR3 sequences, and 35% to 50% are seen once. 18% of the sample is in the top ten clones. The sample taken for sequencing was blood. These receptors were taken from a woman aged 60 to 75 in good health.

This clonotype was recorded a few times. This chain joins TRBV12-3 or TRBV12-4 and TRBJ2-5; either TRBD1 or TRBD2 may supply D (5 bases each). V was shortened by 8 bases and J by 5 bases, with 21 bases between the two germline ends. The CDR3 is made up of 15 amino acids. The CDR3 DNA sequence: TGTGCCAGCGCCCTCGTCAGGGTAGCGAAGGAGACCCAGTACTTC. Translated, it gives CASALVRVAKETQYF.

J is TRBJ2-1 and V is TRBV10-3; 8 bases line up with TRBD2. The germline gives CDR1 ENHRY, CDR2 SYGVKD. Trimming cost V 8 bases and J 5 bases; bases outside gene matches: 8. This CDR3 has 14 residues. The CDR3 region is CAISPSGQDNEQFF. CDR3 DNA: TGTGCCATCTCCCCTAGCGGGCAAGACAATGAGCAGTTCTTC.

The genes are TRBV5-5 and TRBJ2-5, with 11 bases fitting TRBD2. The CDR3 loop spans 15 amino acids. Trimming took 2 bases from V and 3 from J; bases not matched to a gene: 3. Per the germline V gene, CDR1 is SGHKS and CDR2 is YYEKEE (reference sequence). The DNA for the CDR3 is TGTGCCAGCAGCTTAATTAGCGGGAGGGAAGAGACCCAGTACTTC. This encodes CASSLISGREETQYF. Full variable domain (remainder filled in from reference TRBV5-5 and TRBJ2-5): DAGVTQSPTHLIKTRGQQVTLRCSPISGHKSVSWYQQVLGQGPQFIFQYYEKEERGRGNFPDRFSARQFPNYSSELNVNALLLGDSALYLCASSLISGREETQYFGPGTRLLVL.

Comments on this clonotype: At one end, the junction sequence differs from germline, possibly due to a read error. This chain's CDR3 is CSVGVGSHEQYF. The CDR3 coding sequence is TGCAGCGTGGGGGTGGGCTCCCACGAGCAGTACTTC. The chain combines TRBV29-1 with TRBJ2-7; D may match TRBD1 or TRBD2 (5 bases each). From germline, CDR1 is SQVTM and CDR2 ANQGSEA. The CDR3 covers 12 residues.

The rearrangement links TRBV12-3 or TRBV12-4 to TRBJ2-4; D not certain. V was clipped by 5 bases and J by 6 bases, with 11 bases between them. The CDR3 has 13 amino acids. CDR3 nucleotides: TGTGCCAGCAGTGTATTTCAATTAAACATTCAGTACTTC. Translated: CASSVFQLNIQYF.

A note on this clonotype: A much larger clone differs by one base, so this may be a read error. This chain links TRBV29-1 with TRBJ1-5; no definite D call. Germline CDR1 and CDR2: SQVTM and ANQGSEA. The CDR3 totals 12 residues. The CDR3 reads CSVGGSNQSQHF. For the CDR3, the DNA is TGCAGCGTTGGGGGAAGCAATCAGTCCCAGCATTTT.

The CDR3, as DNA: TGCAGCCTTCACGGGACTAGAGACAATGAGCAGTTCTTC. It codes for CSLHGTRDNEQFF. The genes are TRBV29-1 and TRBJ2-1, with TRBD2 matching over 8 bases. CDR1 is SQVTM and CDR2 is ANQGSEA in the germline V gene. The CDR3 is 13 amino acids. Losses at the gene ends were 8 bases for V and 5 bases for J; bases not matched to a gene: 8.

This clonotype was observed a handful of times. DNA of the CDR3: TGCGCCAGCAGCTTGTTGGGCGAGAGAGAGACCCAGTACTTC. Its translation: CASSLLGERETQYF. The gene calls are TRBV5-1 and TRBJ2-5, with no clear D. V lost 1 base to trimming and J lost 4 bases, with 11 bases between them. This CDR3 comprises 14 residues. Germline-derived CDR1 and CDR2 are SGHRS and YFSETQ.

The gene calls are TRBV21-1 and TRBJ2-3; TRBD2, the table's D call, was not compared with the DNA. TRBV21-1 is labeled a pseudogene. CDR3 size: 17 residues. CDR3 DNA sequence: TGTGCCAGCAGCAAAGGGCCTTCGCGGGAGCGGGTAGATACGCAGTATTTT. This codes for CASSKGPSRERVDTQYF.

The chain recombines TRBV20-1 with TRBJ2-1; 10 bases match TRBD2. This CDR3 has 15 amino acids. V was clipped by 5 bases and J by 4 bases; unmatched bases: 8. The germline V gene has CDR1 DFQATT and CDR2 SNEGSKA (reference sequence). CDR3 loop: CSAEPPAGGYNEQFF. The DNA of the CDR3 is TGCAGTGCTGAACCCCCAGCGGGAGGGTACAATGAGCAGTTCTTC.

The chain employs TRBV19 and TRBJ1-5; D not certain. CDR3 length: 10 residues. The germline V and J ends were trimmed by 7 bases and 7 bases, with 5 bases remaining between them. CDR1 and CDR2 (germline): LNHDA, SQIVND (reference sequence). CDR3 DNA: TGTGCCAGTAAACGCCAGCCCCAGCATTTT. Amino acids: CASKRQPQHF. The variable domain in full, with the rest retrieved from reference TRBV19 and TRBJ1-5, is DGGITQSPKYLFRKEGQNVTLSCEQNLNHDAMYWYRQDPGQGLRLIYYSQIVNDFQKGDIAEGYSVSREKKESFPLTVTSAQKNPTAFYLCASKRQPQHFGDGTRLSIL.

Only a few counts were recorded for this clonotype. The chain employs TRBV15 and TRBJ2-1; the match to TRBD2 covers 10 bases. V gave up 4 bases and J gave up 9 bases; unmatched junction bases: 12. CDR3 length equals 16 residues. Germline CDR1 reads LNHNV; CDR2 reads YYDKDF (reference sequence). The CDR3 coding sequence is TGTGCCACCAGCACCAGCACGGGACTAGCGTATGCTGAGCAGTTCTTC. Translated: CATSTSTGLAYAEQFF.

The CDR3 sequence: CSVEGEAGGESDEQYF. CDR3 nucleotides: TGCAGCGTTGAAGGAGAAGCAGGGGGCGAGTCCGACGAGCAGTACTTC. The genes are TRBV29-1 and TRBJ2-7, with 8 bases matching TRBD1. Germline V gene data show CDR1 as SQVTM and CDR2 as ANQGSEA. The CDR3 sequence is 16 residues long. The J segment lost 5 bases and the V segment lost 1 base, leaving 13 bases of the junction unmatched.

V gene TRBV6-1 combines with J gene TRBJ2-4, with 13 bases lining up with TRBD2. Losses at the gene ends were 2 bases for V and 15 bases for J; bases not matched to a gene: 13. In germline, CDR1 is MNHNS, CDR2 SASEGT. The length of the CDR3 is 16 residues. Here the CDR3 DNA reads TGTGCCAGCAGTGAATGGACTAGCGGGAGCTCCTACGAGCGGTACTTC. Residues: CASSEWTSGSSYERYF.

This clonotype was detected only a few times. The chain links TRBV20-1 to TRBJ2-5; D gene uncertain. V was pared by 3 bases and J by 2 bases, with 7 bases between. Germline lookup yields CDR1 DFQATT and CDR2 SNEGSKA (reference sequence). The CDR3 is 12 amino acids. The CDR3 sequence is CSASSVQETQYF. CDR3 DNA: TGCAGTGCTAGTTCTGTACAAGAGACCCAGTACTTC.

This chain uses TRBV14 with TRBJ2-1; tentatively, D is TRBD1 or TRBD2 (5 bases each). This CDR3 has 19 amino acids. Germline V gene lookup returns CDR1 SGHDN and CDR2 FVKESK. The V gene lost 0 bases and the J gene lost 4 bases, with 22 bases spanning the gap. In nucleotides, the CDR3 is TGTGCCAGCAGCCAAGAGTCCGGTCCCGTCCCGAGGGGATACAATGAGCAGTTCTTC. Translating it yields CASSQESGPVPRGYNEQFF.

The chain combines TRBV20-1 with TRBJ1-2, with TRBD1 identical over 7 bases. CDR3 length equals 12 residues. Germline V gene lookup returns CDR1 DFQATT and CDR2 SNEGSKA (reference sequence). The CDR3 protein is CTTGEANYGYTF. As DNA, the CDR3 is TGCACCACAGGGGAAGCTAACTATGGCTACACCTTC.